One and the same sample provided the 4 T cell receptor beta chains below, sequenced in a study of identical twins. TCRdb reprocessed the 5' RACE reads with MiXCR, giving one entry per CDR3 protein. The data show roughly 1,500,000 distinct CDR3 sequences, under 35% seen once. Sequencing used cord blood. Every receptor here comes from a newborn girl in good health.

This clonotype was seen only a few times. This chain links TRBV29-1 with TRBJ1-1; possibly TRBD1 for D (6 bases). V lost 0 bases, J lost 3 bases, and 11 bases lay in between. CDR3 length: 14 residues. CDR1 and CDR2 from the germline V gene are SQVTM and ANQGSEA. CDR3 region: CSVEEGQGYTEAFF. CDR3 nucleotide sequence: TGCAGCGTTGAAGAGGGGCAGGGGTACACTGAAGCTTTCTTT.

This clonotype was seen a handful of times. This chain joins TRBV11-1 and TRBJ2-3; TRBD1 aligns across 8 bases. Germline loops: CDR1 SGHAT, CDR2 FQDESV (reference sequence). This CDR3 region has 17 residues. The V gene end was trimmed by 5 bases and the J gene end by 3 bases; junction bases not matched to a gene: 13. CDR3 nucleotides: TGTGCCAGCAGCCCGAGGGCCCGGACAGGGACGACAGATACGCAGTATTTT. It codes for CASSPRARTGTTDTQYF.

This clonotype was detected a few times. CDR3 in DNA: TGCAGCGTTGAAGCTCGGGTCCGTTGGGGCACTGAAGCTTTCTTT. Protein sequence: CSVEARVRWGTEAFF. The gene calls are TRBV29-1 and TRBJ1-1; no clear D. Trimming took 1 base from V and 4 from J, leaving 16 bases between them. The CDR3 consists of 15 residues. CDR1 is SQVTM, CDR2 ANQGSEA, per germline. Combining the CDR3 with reference TRBV29-1 and TRBJ1-1 gives the whole variable domain SAVISQKPSRDICQRGTSLTIQCQVDSQVTMMFWYRQQPGQSLTLIATANQGSEATYESGFVIDKFPISRPNLTFSTLTVSNMSPEDSSIYLCSVEARVRWGTEAFFGQGTRLTVV.

The rearrangement links TRBV5-1 to TRBJ2-7, with D maybe TRBD2 (5 bases). CDR1 and CDR2 (germline): SGHRS, YFSETQ. Between the trimmed V and J ends, which lost 4 bases and 2 bases, there was a span of 13 bases. The CDR3 spans 14 residues. CDR3 in amino acids: CASSRTGKAYEQYF. CDR3 nucleotides: TGCGCCAGCAGCCGTACCGGGAAAGCCTACGAGCAGTACTTC.